This T cell receptor beta chain was sequenced for a study of spatial heterogeneity in lung cancer. Study details: Sequenced follow-up PBMC samples came a median of roughly 25 months after resection, where available.

This clonotype counts as medium-sized. TCRdb independently ran MiXCR on the 5' RACE reads; one entry per CDR3 protein. The sample lists more than 75,000 distinct CDR3 sequences; roughly a fifth were seen once. The CDR3 contains 17 residues. CDR1 and CDR2 from the germline V gene are SGHDT and YYEEEE. V was pared by 3 bases and J by 0 bases, with 4 bases of the junction left unmatched. Time point denoted: blood at routine non-recurrence follow-up after resection. Sequencing used PBMCs, obtained at follow-up. The rearrangement links TRBV5-6 to TRBJ2-6, with 9 bases that match TRBD1. The receptor's source is a male donor with early-stage non-small cell lung cancer. DNA for the CDR3: TGTGCCAGCAGCTGGGACAGGGAAAGCTCTGGGGCCAACGTCCTGACTTTC. This gives the protein CASSWDRESSGANVLTF. Supplemented by reference TRBV5-6 and TRBJ2-6, the full variable domain reads DAGVTQSPTHLIKTRGQQVTLRCSPKSGHDTVSWYQQALGQGPQFIFQYYEEEERQRGNFPDRFSGHQFPNYSSELNVNALLLGDSALYLCASSWDRESSGANVLTFGAGSRLTVL.